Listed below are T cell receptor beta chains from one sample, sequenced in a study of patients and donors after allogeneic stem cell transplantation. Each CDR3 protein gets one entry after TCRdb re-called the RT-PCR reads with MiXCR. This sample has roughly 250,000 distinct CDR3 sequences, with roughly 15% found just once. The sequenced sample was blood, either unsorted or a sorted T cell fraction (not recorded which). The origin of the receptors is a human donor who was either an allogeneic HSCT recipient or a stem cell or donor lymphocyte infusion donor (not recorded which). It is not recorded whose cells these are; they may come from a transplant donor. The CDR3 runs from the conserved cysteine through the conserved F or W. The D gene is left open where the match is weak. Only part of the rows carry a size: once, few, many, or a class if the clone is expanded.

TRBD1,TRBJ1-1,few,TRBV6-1,TGTGCCAGCGCGGGACAGCACACTTACACTGAAGCTTTCTTT,CASAGQHTYTEAFF
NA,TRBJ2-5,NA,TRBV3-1,TGTGCCAGCAGCCAAGAACAGGGTTCGGAGACCCAGTACTTC,CASSQEQGSETQYF
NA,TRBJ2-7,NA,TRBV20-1,TGCAGTGCTAGAGTGGAGGGTAACGTCTACGAGCAGTACTTC,CSARVEGNVYEQYF
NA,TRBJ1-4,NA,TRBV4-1,TGCGCCAGCAGCCAACGTGATGAAAAACTGTTTTTT,CASSQRDEKLFF
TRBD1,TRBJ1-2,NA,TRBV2,TGTGCCAGCATCCGGGACAGGGGACTTGGTAACTATGGCTACACCTTC,CASIRDRGLGNYGYTF
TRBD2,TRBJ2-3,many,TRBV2,TGTGCCAGCAGGGCATTTAGCGGGAGCACAGATACGCAGTATTTT,CASRAFSGSTDTQYF
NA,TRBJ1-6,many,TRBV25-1,TGTGCCAGCAGTGAATACAGCATTTATAATTCACCCCTCCACTTT,CASSEYSIYNSPLHF
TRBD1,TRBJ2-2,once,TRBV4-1,TGCGCCAGCAGCCAACCTACACTCTTAAACCGGGACAGGAACACCGGGGAGCTGTTTTTT,CASSQPTLLNRDRNTGELFF
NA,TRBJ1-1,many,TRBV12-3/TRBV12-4,TGTGCCAGCATTTCGGGACCTTTGAACACTGAAGCTTTCTTT,CASISGPLNTEAFF
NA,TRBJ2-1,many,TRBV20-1,TGCAGTGCTAGAGGGCGCATTTTCAATGAGCAGTTCTTC,CSARGRIFNEQFF